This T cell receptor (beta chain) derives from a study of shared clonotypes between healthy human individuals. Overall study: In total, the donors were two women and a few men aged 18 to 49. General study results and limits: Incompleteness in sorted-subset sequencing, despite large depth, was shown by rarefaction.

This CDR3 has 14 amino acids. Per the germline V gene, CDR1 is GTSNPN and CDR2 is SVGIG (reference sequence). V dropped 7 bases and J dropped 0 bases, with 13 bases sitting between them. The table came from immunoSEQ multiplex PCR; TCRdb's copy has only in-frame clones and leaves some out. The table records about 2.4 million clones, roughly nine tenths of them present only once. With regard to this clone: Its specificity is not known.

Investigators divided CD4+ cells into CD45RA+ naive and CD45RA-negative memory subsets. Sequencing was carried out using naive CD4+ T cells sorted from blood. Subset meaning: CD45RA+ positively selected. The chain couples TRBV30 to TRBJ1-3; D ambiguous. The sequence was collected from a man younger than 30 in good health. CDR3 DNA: TGTGCCTCATCTTCAGGCAGCTCTGGAAACACCATATATTTT. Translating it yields CASSSGSSGNTIYF.